This T cell receptor beta chain was recorded in a study of control samples from healthy donors and cancer patients. V was trimmed by 2 bases and J by 6 bases, leaving 14 bases between them. Per the germline V gene, CDR1 is MDHEN and CDR2 is SYDVKM. The CDR3 is made up of 14 amino acids. Generated by immunoSEQ multiplex PCR, the TCRdb table keeps only in-frame clones and is missing some. The data contain 80,000 to 100,000 clones, around nine tenths of them singletons. Sequencing used blood. The chain is built from TRBV28 and TRBJ2-7, with no clear D. This sequence was found in a young man in good health. CDR3 sequence reads: CASSLGVQVSEQYF. The CDR3 nucleotides read TGTGCCAGCAGTTTAGGGGTTCAGGTATCCGAGCAGTACTTC.